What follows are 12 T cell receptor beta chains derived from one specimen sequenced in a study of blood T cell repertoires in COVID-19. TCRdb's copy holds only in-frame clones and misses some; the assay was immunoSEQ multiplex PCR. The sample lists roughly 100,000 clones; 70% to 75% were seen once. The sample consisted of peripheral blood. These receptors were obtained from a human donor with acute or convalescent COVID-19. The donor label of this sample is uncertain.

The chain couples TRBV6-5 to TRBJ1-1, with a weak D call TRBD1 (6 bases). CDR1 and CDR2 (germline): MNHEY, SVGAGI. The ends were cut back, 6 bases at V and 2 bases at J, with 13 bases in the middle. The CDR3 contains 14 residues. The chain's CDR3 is CASRTGTINTEAFF. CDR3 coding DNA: TGTGCCAGCAGAACCGGGACAATTAACACTGAAGCTTTCTTT.

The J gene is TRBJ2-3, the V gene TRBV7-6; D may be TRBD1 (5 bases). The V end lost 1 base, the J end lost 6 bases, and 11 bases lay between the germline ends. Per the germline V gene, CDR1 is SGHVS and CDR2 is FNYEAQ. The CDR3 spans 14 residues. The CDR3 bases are TGTGCCAGCAGCTTAGGCTCAGGGTCCGATACGCAGTATTTT. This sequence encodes CASSLGSGSDTQYF.

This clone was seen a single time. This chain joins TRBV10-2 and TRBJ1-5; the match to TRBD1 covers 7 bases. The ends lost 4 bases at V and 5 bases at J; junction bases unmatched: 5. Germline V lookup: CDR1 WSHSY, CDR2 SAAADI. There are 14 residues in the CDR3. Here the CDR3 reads CASSGGQVDQPQHF. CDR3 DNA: TGCGCCAGCAGTGGCGGACAGGTGGATCAGCCCCAGCATTTT.

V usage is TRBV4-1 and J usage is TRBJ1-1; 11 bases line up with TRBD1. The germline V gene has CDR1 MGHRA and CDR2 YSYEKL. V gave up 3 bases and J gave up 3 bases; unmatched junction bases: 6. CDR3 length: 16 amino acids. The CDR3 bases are TGCGCCAGCAGCCAGACGGAGGACAGGGGGCACACTGAAGCTTTCTTT. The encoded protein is CASSQTEDRGHTEAFF.

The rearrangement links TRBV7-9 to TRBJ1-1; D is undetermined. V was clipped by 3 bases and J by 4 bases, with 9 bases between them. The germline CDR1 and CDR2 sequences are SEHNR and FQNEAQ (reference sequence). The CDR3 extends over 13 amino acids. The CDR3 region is CASSFTEFTEAFF. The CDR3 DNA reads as TGTGCCAGCAGCTTCACTGAGTTCACTGAAGCTTTCTTT.

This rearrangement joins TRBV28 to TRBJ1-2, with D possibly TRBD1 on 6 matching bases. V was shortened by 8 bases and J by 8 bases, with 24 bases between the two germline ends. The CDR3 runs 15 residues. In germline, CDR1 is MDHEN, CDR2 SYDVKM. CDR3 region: CASLGNPGGVGGYTF. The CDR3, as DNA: TGTGCCAGCTTGGGAAATCCGGGGGGCGTAGGCGGCTACACCTTC.

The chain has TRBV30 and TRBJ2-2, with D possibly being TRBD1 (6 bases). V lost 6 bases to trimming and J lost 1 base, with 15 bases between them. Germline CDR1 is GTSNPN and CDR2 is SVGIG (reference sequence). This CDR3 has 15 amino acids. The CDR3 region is CACQTGTRNTGELFF. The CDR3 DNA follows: TGTGCCTGCCAGACCGGGACAAGGAACACCGGGGAGCTGTTTTTT.

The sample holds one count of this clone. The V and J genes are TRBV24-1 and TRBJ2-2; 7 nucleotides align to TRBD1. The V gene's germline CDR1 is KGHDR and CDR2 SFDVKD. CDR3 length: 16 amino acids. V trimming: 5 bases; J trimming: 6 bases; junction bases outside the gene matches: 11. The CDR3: CATSGRQGSAAGELFF. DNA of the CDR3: TGTGCCACCAGTGGACGACAGGGTTCTGCCGCCGGGGAGCTGTTTTTT.

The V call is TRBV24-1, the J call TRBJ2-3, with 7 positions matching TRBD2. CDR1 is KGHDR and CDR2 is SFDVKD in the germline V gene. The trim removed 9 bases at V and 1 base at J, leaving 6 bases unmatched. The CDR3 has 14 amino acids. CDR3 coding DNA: TGTGCCACCTCTGTACGGGGGGGCACAGATACGCAGTATTTT. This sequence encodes CATSVRGGTDTQYF.

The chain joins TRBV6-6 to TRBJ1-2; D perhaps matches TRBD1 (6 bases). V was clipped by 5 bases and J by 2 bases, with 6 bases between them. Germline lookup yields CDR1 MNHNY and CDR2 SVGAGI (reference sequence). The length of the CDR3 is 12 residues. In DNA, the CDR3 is TGTGCCAGCAGTACAGGGAACTATGGCTACACCTTC. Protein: CASSTGNYGYTF.

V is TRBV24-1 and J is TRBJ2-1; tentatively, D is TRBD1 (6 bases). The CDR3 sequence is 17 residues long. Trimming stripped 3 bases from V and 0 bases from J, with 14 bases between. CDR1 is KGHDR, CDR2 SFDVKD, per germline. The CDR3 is CATSDLDRPSSYNEQFF. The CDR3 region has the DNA TGTGCCACCAGTGATCTTGACAGGCCCAGCTCCTACAATGAGCAGTTCTTC.

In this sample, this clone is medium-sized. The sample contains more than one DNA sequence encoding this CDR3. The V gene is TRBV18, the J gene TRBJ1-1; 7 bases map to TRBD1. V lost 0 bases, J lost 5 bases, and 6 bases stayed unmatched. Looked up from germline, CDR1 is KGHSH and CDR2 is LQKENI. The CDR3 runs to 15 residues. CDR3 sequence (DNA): TGTGCCAGCTCACCACCGAACAGGGGTGGGACTGAAGCTTTCTTT. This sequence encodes CASSPPNRGGTEAFF. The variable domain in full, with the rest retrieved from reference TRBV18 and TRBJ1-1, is NAGVMQNPRHLVRRRGQEARLRCSPMKGHSHVYWYRQLPEEGLKFMVYLQKENIIDESGMPKERFSAEFPKEGPSILRIQQVVRGDSAAYFCASSPPNRGGTEAFFGQGTRLTVV.